These 22 T cell receptor beta chains came from one sample sequenced in a study of naive and memory T cell subsets. Whole-study results and caveats: Especially in CD8 cells, naive repertoires contained a few larger clonotypes, possibly CD45RA-re-expressing memory cells.

The antigens these receptors bind are not known. The beta constant-region primer was an equimolar mix of two oligonucleotides covering TRBC1 and TRBC2. The ligated cDNA underwent four PCR rounds using SP2 and nested alpha and beta constant-region primers. Via MiXCR, TCRdb re-called the UMI-ligation and nested PCR reads, giving one row per CDR3 protein. Here the sample spans fewer than 150,000 distinct CDR3 sequences, more than 15% being singletons. Material for sequencing was naive CD8+ T cells from blood. These receptors all come from a human donor in good health.

In this sample, this clonotype turned up many times. The J gene is TRBJ2-1, the V gene TRBV2; 10 bases line up with TRBD1. The CDR3 has 16 amino acids. With 1 base clipped from V and 4 bases from J, the junction kept 4 bases outside the gene matches. The germline V gene encodes CDR1 SNHLY and CDR2 FYNNEI. The CDR3 DNA follows: TGTGCCAGCAGTGAAGGTTGGGACAGGGGTTACAATGAGCAGTTCTTC. Its translation: CASSEGWDRGYNEQFF.

The rearrangement uses TRBV28 and TRBJ2-7; 10 nucleotides line up with TRBD1. V shed 8 bases, J shed 1 base, and the junction held 5 bases outside the gene matches. The CDR3 is 14 residues long. Germline-derived CDR1 and CDR2 are MDHEN and SYDVKM. This CDR3 reads CASQGQGLSYEQYF. DNA of the CDR3: TGTGCCAGCCAGGGACAGGGGTTGTCCTACGAGCAGTACTTC.

This clonotype occurred many times. J is TRBJ1-1 and V is TRBV12-3 or TRBV12-4, with unresolved D. Trimming left V 3 bases short and J 6 bases short, with 5 bases between. This CDR3 is 11 amino acids long. The CDR3 loop is CASSFLSEAFF. The DNA for the CDR3 is TGTGCCAGCAGTTTTTTGTCTGAAGCTTTCTTT.

V usage is TRBV11-2 and J usage is TRBJ2-3; 8 bases are shared with TRBD1. The junction had 17 bases not matched to a gene; V was cut back by 3 bases and J by 3 bases. Germline CDR1 is SGHAT and CDR2 is FQNNGV. The CDR3 extends over 19 amino acids. The CDR3 is CASSFPAYETGGSTDTQYF. The CDR3 DNA follows: TGTGCCAGCAGCTTTCCTGCCTATGAAACAGGGGGAAGTACAGATACGCAGTATTTT.

The DNA of the CDR3 is TGCGCCAGCAGCCAAGACGGTCGAGCGGGACCCGACGAGCAGTACTTC. Its protein product is CASSQDGRAGPDEQYF. V and J are TRBV4-1 and TRBJ2-7, with 7 bases aligning to TRBD2. The CDR3 runs to 16 residues. Germline V gives CDR1 MGHRA, CDR2 YSYEKL. Trimming at V came to 0 bases and at J to 5 bases, leaving 10 bases not matched to a gene.

The rearrangement joins TRBV27 to TRBJ1-5, with D tentatively TRBD1 (5 bases). Trimming took off 5 bases at V and 6 bases at J, with 14 bases between the two ends. This CDR3 comprises 14 residues. Germline assignment: CDR1 MNHEY and CDR2 SMNVEV (reference sequence). CDR3 DNA sequence: TGTGCCAGCAGTCCACAGGTGGGGGTTCAGCCCCAGCATTTT. Translated: CASSPQVGVQPQHF.

Only a few counts were recorded for this clonotype. The J gene is TRBJ1-2, the V gene TRBV27, with D possibly matching TRBD1 (5 bases). The ends were cut back, 6 bases at V and 4 bases at J, with 9 bases in the middle. Germline V gene lookup returns CDR1 MNHEY and CDR2 SMNVEV (reference sequence). The CDR3 totals 12 residues. CDR3 loop: CASRAGTYGYTF. The CDR3 bases are TGTGCCAGCAGAGCCGGGACCTATGGCTACACCTTC.

The gene calls are TRBV28 and TRBJ2-7; 10 bases fit TRBD1. This CDR3 region has 13 residues. With 5 bases clipped from V and 6 bases from J, the junction kept 4 bases outside the gene matches. In germline, CDR1 is MDHEN, CDR2 SYDVKM. The chain's CDR3 is CASSLGQGPEQYF. CDR3 DNA: TGTGCCAGCAGTCTGGGACAGGGGCCCGAGCAGTACTTC.

This clonotype was found once. The chain links TRBV24-1 to TRBJ2-2, with D perhaps TRBD1 or TRBD2 (5 bases each). Germline values: CDR1 KGHDR, CDR2 SFDVKD. This CDR3 region has 14 residues. V was clipped by 4 bases and J by 10 bases, with 15 bases between them. CDR3 sequence (DNA): TGTGCCACCAGTGACCCTAGAGGGGACGAGGAGCTGTTTTTT. This gives the protein CATSDPRGDEELFF.

This chain uses TRBV20-1 with TRBJ2-1; possible D gene TRBD1, 5 bases. The CDR3 spans 13 residues. Germline values: CDR1 DFQATT, CDR2 SNEGSKA (reference sequence). Deletions cut 2 bases from V and 6 bases from J, with 11 bases between. CDR3 nucleotides: TGCAGTGCTAGACCAGGGTCGAGCAATGAGCAGTTCTTC. This sequence encodes CSARPGSSNEQFF.

The CDR3 spells CASTLYQPSSGNTIYF. The CDR3 DNA sequence: TGTGCCAGCACGCTCTACCAGCCCAGCTCTGGAAACACCATATATTTT. V usage is TRBV7-8 and J usage is TRBJ1-3; no firm D call. Germline values: CDR1 SGHVS, CDR2 FQNEAQ. Trimming took 7 bases from V and 0 from J, leaving 16 bases between them. The CDR3 contains 16 residues.

This clonotype appeared a few times. This chain connects TRBV6-1 to TRBJ1-1; TRBD1 aligns across 7 bases. V lost 2 bases and J lost 1; bases outside the gene matches: 16. This CDR3 is 19 amino acids long. Germline loops: CDR1 MNHNS, CDR2 SASEGT. CDR3 loop: CASSELEQYRTGRNTEAFF. The CDR3 DNA sequence: TGTGCCAGCAGTGAATTGGAACAGTATCGGACAGGACGGAACACTGAAGCTTTCTTT.

This clonotype was counted only a few times. The J gene is TRBJ1-5, the V gene TRBV27; D gene ambiguous. Trimming cost V 3 bases and J 1 base, with 4 bases left between them. The CDR3 loop spans 13 amino acids. Per the germline V gene, CDR1 is MNHEY and CDR2 is SMNVEV (reference sequence). The CDR3 spells CASSFRSNQPQHF. CDR3 in DNA: TGTGCCAGCAGTTTTAGGAGCAATCAGCCCCAGCATTTT.

The V gene is TRBV28, the J gene TRBJ2-7; D is undetermined. The germline gives CDR1 MDHEN, CDR2 SYDVKM. The CDR3 is 12 residues long. Trimming pared 3 bases from V and 2 bases from J, leaving 5 bases between. Here the CDR3 reads CASSFRTYEQYF. The CDR3 DNA sequence: TGTGCCAGCAGTTTTAGAACCTACGAGCAGTACTTC.

This clonotype was seen just once. The V gene is TRBV5-8, the J gene TRBJ2-2, with TRBD1 matching over 7 bases. Germline V gene data show CDR1 as SGHTS and CDR2 as YDEGEE. The junction had 3 bases not matched to a gene; V was cut back by 0 bases and J by 4 bases. This CDR3 has 15 residues. The chain's CDR3 is CASSLGQGITGELFF. The CDR3 region has the DNA TGTGCCAGCAGCTTGGGACAGGGAATCACCGGGGAGCTGTTTTTT.

The V call is TRBV6-5, the J call TRBJ1-5; D may be TRBD1 (5 bases). This CDR3 contains 14 residues. Trimming shortened V by 8 bases and J by 0 bases, and 11 bases separated the two germline ends. Per the germline V gene, CDR1 is MNHEY and CDR2 is SVGAGI. CDR3 nucleotides: TGTGCCAGCGCCGTGGGGGGTAGCAATCAGCCCCAGCATTTT. Protein: CASAVGGSNQPQHF.

The chain couples TRBV11-3 to TRBJ2-1, with D perhaps matching TRBD2 (6 bases). Trimming shortened V by 3 bases and J by 5 bases, and 11 bases separated the two germline ends. The CDR3 has 14 amino acids. CDR1 and CDR2 from the germline V gene are SGHNT and YENEEA. The CDR3 loop reads CASSLGGTHNEQFF. CDR3 nucleotide sequence: TGTGCCAGCAGCTTGGGCGGGACCCACAATGAGCAGTTCTTC.

This clonotype was seen a handful of times. The rearrangement joins TRBV27 to TRBJ2-7, with D uncertain. Germline lookup yields CDR1 MNHEY and CDR2 SMNVEV (reference sequence). This CDR3 spans 12 amino acids. The V end was cut by 6 bases, the J end by 4 bases, with 10 bases between. The CDR3 protein is CASRGPNYEQYF. DNA for the CDR3: TGTGCCAGCAGGGGCCCTAATTACGAGCAGTACTTC.

At least ten counts were recorded for this clonotype. The chain couples TRBV10-2 to TRBJ2-3, with 8 bases lining up with TRBD1. V lost 8 bases to trimming and J lost 3 bases; unmatched junction nucleotides: 13. Germline loops: CDR1 WSHSY, CDR2 SAAADI. This CDR3 has 16 amino acids. CDR3: CASSASTGGETDTQYF. CDR3 bases: TGCGCCAGCTCCGCATCTACAGGGGGTGAGACAGATACGCAGTATTTT.

This clonotype was seen more than once but under ten times. The V and J genes are TRBV4-3 and TRBJ2-7, with D hard to call. The CDR3 is 15 residues long. Trimming removed 4 bases from V and 0 bases from J, with 13 bases in between. CDR1 and CDR2 (germline): LGHNA, YSLEER. CDR3 sequence (DNA): TGCGCCAGCAGCCCGGGCCTCTCTAGCTCCTACGAGCAGTACTTC. Its translation: CASSPGLSSSYEQYF.

This clonotype was seen only a few times. J is TRBJ2-7 and V is TRBV6-5; 9 nucleotides agree with TRBD1. The CDR3 sequence is 18 residues long. Trimming at V came to 0 bases and at J to 7 bases, leaving 16 bases not matched to a gene. The germline V gene has CDR1 MNHEY and CDR2 SVGAGI. CDR3 in amino acids: CASSYSSSRYRGLGEQYF. CDR3 coding DNA: TGTGCCAGCAGTTACTCGAGTAGTCGGTACAGGGGGCTCGGAGAGCAGTACTTC.

This clonotype has just a few counts. CDR3 sequence reads: CASSQEGGLNSPLHF. Written as DNA, the CDR3 is TGTGCCAGCAGCCAAGAAGGCGGGCTGAATTCACCCCTCCACTTT. V and J are TRBV3-1 and TRBJ1-6, with no clear D. Germline V gives CDR1 LGHDT, CDR2 YNNKEL (reference sequence). V lost 0 bases, J lost 7 bases, and 10 bases lay in between. This CDR3 comprises 15 residues.